These 5 T cell receptor beta chains came from one sample sequenced in a study of response to subunit inactivated influenza vaccine. MiXCR, applied by TCRdb to the RT-PCR reads, yields one record per CDR3 protein. The sample shows 490,000 or so distinct CDR3 sequences, around 8% of them seen only once. The sequences come from PBMCs from blood, collected around 25 months after vaccination. The receptors derive from a man between 50 and 69 years old who received an inactivated influenza vaccine.

Many counts were recorded for this clonotype. This rearrangement joins TRBV7-9 to TRBJ2-7, with 10 bases matching TRBD2. The CDR3 covers 14 residues. CDR1 SEHNR and CDR2 FQNEAQ come from the germline V gene (reference sequence). Losses at the gene ends were 5 bases for V and 7 bases for J; bases not matched to a gene: 8. CDR3 region: CASSTRLAGEEQYF. The CDR3 DNA reads TGTGCCAGCAGCACGCGGCTAGCGGGAGAAGAGCAGTACTTC.

The rearrangement joins TRBV7-9 to TRBJ2-7; D may match TRBD1 or TRBD2 (5 bases each). The CDR3 length is 14 residues. Germline loops: CDR1 SEHNR, CDR2 FQNEAQ (reference sequence). The V end lost 4 bases, the J end lost 7 bases, and 17 bases lay between the germline ends. The CDR3 region is CASSSPGRTTEQYF. The CDR3 DNA follows: TGTGCCAGCAGCTCCCCGGGACGAACGACGGAGCAGTACTTC. The full variable domain, rest sourced from reference TRBV7-9 and TRBJ2-7, is DTGVSQNPRHKITKRGQNVTFRCDPISEHNRLYWYRQTLGQGPEFLTYFQNEAQLEKSRLLSDRFSAERPKGSFSTLEIQRTEQGDSAMYLCASSSPGRTTEQYFGPGTRLTVT.

The rearrangement uses TRBV6-2 or TRBV6-3 and TRBJ2-7, with D perhaps TRBD2 (6 bases). The ends were cut back, 5 bases at V and 0 bases at J, with 14 bases in the middle. Germline assignment: CDR1 MNHEY and CDR2 SVGEGT. The CDR3 consists of 15 residues. CDR3 coding DNA: TGTGCCAGCAGTCGGGATAGCGGTAGCTCCTACGAGCAGTACTTC. Protein product: CASSRDSGSSYEQYF.

This clonotype has at least ten counts. The chain recombines TRBV4-3 with TRBJ2-1; the match to TRBD2 covers 9 bases. CDR1 is LGHNA and CDR2 is YSLEER in the germline V gene. V lost 0 bases and J lost 4; bases outside the gene matches: 7. This CDR3 is 17 amino acids long. The CDR3 is CASSQDITAGGYNEQFF. CDR3 DNA sequence: TGCGCCAGCAGCCAAGATATCACAGCGGGAGGTTACAATGAGCAGTTCTTC.

The sample holds a few counts of this clonotype. The chain joins TRBV13 to TRBJ2-1, with unresolved D. This CDR3 is 13 amino acids long. V gave up 4 bases and J gave up 5 bases, with 9 bases separating them. Per the germline V gene, CDR1 is PRHDT and CDR2 is FYEKMQ (reference sequence). This CDR3 reads CASSYQPNNEQFF. CDR3 coding DNA: TGTGCCAGCAGCTATCAGCCGAACAATGAGCAGTTCTTC.